Shown below are 14 T cell receptor beta chains from a single sample sequenced in a study of blood T cell repertoires in COVID-19. Produced via immunoSEQ multiplex PCR; TCRdb's table is partial and in-frame only. The table lists approximately 300,000 clones, around 89% of them singletons. The specimen was peripheral blood. The receptors come from a man in his forties with acute or convalescent COVID-19.

The V and J genes are TRBV27 and TRBJ2-2; D is perhaps TRBD1 (6 bases). There are 13 residues in the CDR3. Germline loops: CDR1 MNHEY, CDR2 SMNVEV (reference sequence). V was trimmed by 5 bases and J by 3 bases, leaving 7 bases between them. As DNA, the CDR3 is TGTGCCAGCAGTACAGGGTACACCGGGGAGCTGTTTTTT. Its protein product is CASSTGYTGELFF.

This clone was counted between two and nine times. The chain uses TRBV7-9 and TRBJ1-1; 9 bases line up with TRBD1. CDR1 is SEHNR and CDR2 is FQNEAQ in the germline V gene (reference sequence). The junction had 10 bases not matched to a gene; V was cut back by 5 bases and J by 0 bases. CDR3 length equals 17 residues. The CDR3 coding sequence is TGTGCCAGCAGCCCTACAGGGGGCGCCGGGATGAACACTGAAGCTTTCTTT. Translating it yields CASSPTGGAGMNTEAFF.

The V and J genes are TRBV5-1 and TRBJ2-3; 8 bases map to TRBD1. There are 15 residues in the CDR3. Losses at the gene ends were 3 bases for V and 7 bases for J; bases not matched to a gene: 10. Per the germline V gene, CDR1 is SGHRS and CDR2 is YFSETQ. CDR3 sequence reads: CASSSRPTGEYTQYF. The CDR3 DNA follows: TGCGCCAGCAGCTCTCGACCGACAGGGGAATATACGCAGTATTTT. The variable domain in full, with the rest retrieved from reference TRBV5-1 and TRBJ2-3, is KAGVTQTPRYLIKTRGQQVTLSCSPISGHRSVSWYQQTPGQGLQFLFEYFSETQRNKGNFPGRFSGRQFSNSRSEMNVSTLELGDSALYLCASSSRPTGEYTQYFGPGTRLTVL.

The chain uses TRBV27 and TRBJ2-2; TRBD2 agrees at 7 bases. The CDR3 is 14 amino acids. Per germline, CDR1 MNHEY and CDR2 SMNVEV (reference sequence). With V trimmed by 8 bases and J by 0 bases, 3 bases remained unmatched. CDR3 protein: CASSGGANTGELFF. CDR3 in DNA: TGTGCCAGCTCTGGGGGGGCGAACACCGGGGAGCTGTTTTTT.

The rearrangement links TRBV5-4 to TRBJ2-2, with 7 positions matching TRBD1. The trim removed 1 base at V and 3 bases at J, leaving 6 bases unmatched. Germline CDR1 is SGHNT and CDR2 is YYREEE (reference sequence). The length of the CDR3 is 16 residues. In nucleotides, the CDR3 is TGTGCCAGCAGCTTGAAACGACAGGGCGACACCGGGGAGCTGTTTTTT. It encodes CASSLKRQGDTGELFF. The full variable domain, completed using reference TRBV5-4 and TRBJ2-2, is ETGVTQSPTHLIKTRGQQVTLRCSSQSGHNTVSWYQQALGQGPQFIFQYYREEENGRGNFPPRFSGLQFPNYSSELNVNALELDDSALYLCASSLKRQGDTGELFFGEGSRLTVL.

Concerning this clone itself: The sample contains more than one DNA sequence encoding this CDR3. V is TRBV5-1 and J is TRBJ2-7; the D gene is possibly TRBD2 (6 bases). CDR1 SGHRS and CDR2 YFSETQ come from the germline V gene. This CDR3 has 13 residues. Trimming left V 0 bases short and J 3 bases short, with 7 bases between. The CDR3 loop reads CASSLGRDYEQYF. As DNA, the CDR3 is TGCGCCAGCAGCTTGGGGAGGGACTACGAGCAGTACTTC.

This clone was seen only a few times. The chain is built from TRBV19 and TRBJ1-1, with D perhaps TRBD1 (5 bases). CDR1 is LNHDA and CDR2 is SQIVND in the germline V gene (reference sequence). This CDR3 region has 15 residues. V lost 3 bases and J lost 4, with 15 bases in between. CDR3 in DNA: TGTGCCAGTAGTATTGGGGGAGGGGCAGCCACTGAAGCTTTCTTT. Protein sequence: CASSIGGGAATEAFF.

The chain links TRBV27 to TRBJ2-3, with 8 nucleotides matching TRBD2. The CDR3 is made up of 16 amino acids. CDR1 and CDR2 from the germline V gene are MNHEY and SMNVEV (reference sequence). With V trimmed by 6 bases and J by 2 bases, 10 bases remained unmatched. The CDR3 here is CASSPRSGGYTDTQYF. For the CDR3, the DNA is TGTGCCAGCAGCCCTCGCAGCGGGGGTTACACAGATACGCAGTATTTT.

The chain employs TRBV30 and TRBJ1-4, with 7 positions matching TRBD1. V lost 4 bases, J lost 6 bases, and 2 bases stayed unmatched. The CDR3 is made up of 12 amino acids. Germline CDR1 GTSNPN, CDR2 SVGIG (reference sequence). Written as DNA, the CDR3 is TGTGCCTGGAACAGGGGATATGAAAAACTGTTTTTT. Translating it yields CAWNRGYEKLFF.

The chain links TRBV5-1 to TRBJ2-1, with TRBD2 as a possible D gene (5 bases). The CDR3 is made up of 14 amino acids. Trimming stripped 0 bases from V and 3 bases from J, with 7 bases between. CDR1 and CDR2 from the germline V gene are SGHRS and YFSETQ. CDR3 nucleotides: TGCGCCAGCAGCTTGGATGGAGGCTACAATGAGCAGTTCTTC. Protein sequence: CASSLDGGYNEQFF.

V usage is TRBV6-5 and J usage is TRBJ2-1; D remains ambiguous. This CDR3 spans 13 amino acids. V dropped 2 bases and J dropped 4 bases, with 6 bases sitting between them. Looked up from germline, CDR1 is MNHEY and CDR2 is SVGAGI. CDR3 nucleotides: TGTGCCAGCAGTTACACAAAATACAATGAGCAGTTCTTC. It specifies CASSYTKYNEQFF.

This clone has more than one count but fewer than ten. This sequence joins TRBV6-4 and TRBJ1-2, with TRBD1 matching over 9 bases. The germline CDR1 and CDR2 sequences are MRHNA and SNTAGT. V lost 4 bases to trimming and J lost 4 bases; unmatched junction nucleotides: 7. CDR3 size: 15 residues. CDR3 sequence reads: CASSVKQGALYGYTF. DNA of the CDR3: TGTGCCAGCAGTGTAAAACAGGGGGCTCTCTATGGCTACACCTTC.

The chain joins TRBV14 to TRBJ2-1, with D perhaps matching TRBD2 (5 bases). The V gene's germline CDR1 is SGHDN and CDR2 FVKESK. V lost 4 bases and J 5 bases, leaving 12 bases between the germline ends. CDR3 size: 14 residues. This CDR3 reads CASSRADWNNEQFF. The CDR3 nucleotides are TGTGCCAGCAGCCGGGCGGACTGGAACAATGAGCAGTTCTTC. Drawing the rest from reference TRBV14 and TRBJ2-1, the complete variable domain is EAGVTQFPSHSVIEKGQTVTLRCDPISGHDNLYWYRRVMGKEIKFLLHFVKESKQDESGMPNNRFLAERTGGTYSTLKVQPAELEDSGVYFCASSRADWNNEQFFGPGTRLTVL.

This clone was seen only once. The chain recombines TRBV19 with TRBJ1-1, with 7 bases fitting TRBD1. Trimming at V came to 5 bases and at J to 0 bases, leaving 0 bases not matched to a gene. The germline CDR1 and CDR2 sequences are LNHDA and SQIVND (reference sequence). This CDR3 has 13 residues. CDR3 protein: CASSGQVNTEAFF. The DNA of the CDR3 is TGTGCCAGTAGTGGACAGGTGAACACTGAAGCTTTCTTT. The full variable domain, rest sourced from reference TRBV19 and TRBJ1-1, is DGGITQSPKYLFRKEGQNVTLSCEQNLNHDAMYWYRQDPGQGLRLIYYSQIVNDFQKGDIAEGYSVSREKKESFPLTVTSAQKNPTAFYLCASSGQVNTEAFFGQGTRLTVV.